These 9 T cell receptor beta chains came from one sample sequenced in a study of CD8+ T cells in alopecia areata. Noted treatment: oral pan-JAK inhibitor, 5-10 mg twice daily. After isolation, RNA underwent reverse transcription to generate cDNA as the sequencing template. Some clones are missing from TCRdb's copy, which holds only in-frame ones; the method was immunoSEQ multiplex PCR. Here the sample spans nearly 95,000 clones, just over 70% being singletons. The material sequenced was CD8+ T cells sorted from blood, taken at week 44, from a patient treated with tofacitinib. These receptors were taken from a human donor with alopecia areata.

CDR3 DNA: TGCGCCAGCAGCCAAGATCTGTCAGGGAAGGCGGACTATGGCTACACCTTC. Its protein product is CASSQDLSGKADYGYTF. V is TRBV4-3 and J is TRBJ1-2; D is possibly TRBD1 (5 bases). The V end lost 0 bases, the J end lost 3 bases, and 17 bases lay between the germline ends. There are 17 residues in the CDR3. From germline, CDR1 is LGHNA and CDR2 YSLEER.

V usage is TRBV15 and J usage is TRBJ2-3; D is possibly TRBD1 (6 bases). The V gene's germline CDR1 is LNHNV and CDR2 YYDKDF (reference sequence). The CDR3 loop spans 16 amino acids. V lost 3 bases and J 1 base, leaving 14 bases between the germline ends. CDR3 DNA sequence: TGTGCCACCAGCAGGGGGGCTCGGGGCGGCACAGATACGCAGTATTTT. Its translation: CATSRGARGGTDTQYF.

The genes are TRBV7-9 and TRBJ2-1, with D possibly matching TRBD1 (5 bases). This CDR3 comprises 12 residues. With 5 bases removed from V and 8 bases from J, the gap between germline ends came to 10 bases. Germline loops: CDR1 SEHNR, CDR2 FQNEAQ (reference sequence). The CDR3 DNA is TGTGCCAGCAGCCATGACAGATATGAGCAGTTCTTC. Translation: CASSHDRYEQFF.

V gene TRBV6-5 combines with J gene TRBJ2-1; D is uncertain. V lost 6 bases, J lost 5 bases, and 11 bases lay in between. Germline V gives CDR1 MNHEY, CDR2 SVGAGI. This CDR3 has 13 residues. The CDR3 sequence is CASSPFRNNEQFF. The CDR3 bases are TGTGCCAGCAGCCCCTTTCGAAACAATGAGCAGTTCTTC.

This clone was detected only a few times. The genes are TRBV27 and TRBJ1-4; a weak D match, TRBD1 (6 bases). The V gene lost 2 bases and the J gene lost 6 bases, with 13 bases spanning the gap. The CDR3 totals 15 residues. Germline loops: CDR1 MNHEY, CDR2 SMNVEV (reference sequence). CDR3 in DNA: TGTGCCAGCAGTTTAATCTCCAGGGGCGATGAAAAACTGTTTTTT. As protein: CASSLISRGDEKLFF. Using reference TRBV27 and TRBJ1-4 for the parts outside the CDR3, the full variable domain is EAQVTQNPRYLITVTGKKLTVTCSQNMNHEYMSWYRQDPGLGLRQIYYSMNVEVTDKGDVPEGYKVSRKEKRNFPLILESPSPNQTSLYFCASSLISRGDEKLFFGSGTQLSVL.

This chain uses TRBV7-2 with TRBJ1-2; a weak D match, TRBD1 (6 bases). CDR1 SGHTA and CDR2 FQGNSA come from the germline V gene. The CDR3 sequence is 14 residues long. V lost 9 bases and J lost 0, with 14 bases in between. The CDR3 bases are TGTGCCAGTCAGGACAGAAGAGCTAACTATGGCTACACCTTC. Protein: CASQDRRANYGYTF.

The CDR3 coding sequence is TGTGCCATTGGGGAGCCAAACACTGAAGCTTTCTTT. It is translated as CAIGEPNTEAFF. The genes are TRBV19 and TRBJ1-1, with unresolved D. This CDR3 is built from 12 residues. Trimming stripped 10 bases from V and 2 bases from J, with 11 bases between. The germline V gene has CDR1 LNHDA and CDR2 SQIVND (reference sequence).

This chain uses TRBV7-6 with TRBJ2-5; D not certain. Germline V gives CDR1 SGHVS, CDR2 FNYEAQ. The CDR3 is 16 residues long. Trimming pared 5 bases from V and 7 bases from J, leaving 23 bases between. CDR3 DNA: TGTGCCAGCAGCCCTCCTTCTAGTCCTTACGGCGGGACCCAGTACTTC. It codes for CASSPPSSPYGGTQYF.

This chain links TRBV4-3 with TRBJ2-3, with 7 bases aligning to TRBD2. J lost 3 bases, V lost 2 bases, and 14 bases had no gene match. The length of the CDR3 is 18 residues. Germline V gene data show CDR1 as LGHNA and CDR2 as YSLEER. CDR3 protein: CASSQNPSASGPTDTQYF. DNA for the CDR3: TGCGCCAGCAGCCAAAACCCCTCGGCTAGCGGTCCTACAGATACGCAGTATTTT.